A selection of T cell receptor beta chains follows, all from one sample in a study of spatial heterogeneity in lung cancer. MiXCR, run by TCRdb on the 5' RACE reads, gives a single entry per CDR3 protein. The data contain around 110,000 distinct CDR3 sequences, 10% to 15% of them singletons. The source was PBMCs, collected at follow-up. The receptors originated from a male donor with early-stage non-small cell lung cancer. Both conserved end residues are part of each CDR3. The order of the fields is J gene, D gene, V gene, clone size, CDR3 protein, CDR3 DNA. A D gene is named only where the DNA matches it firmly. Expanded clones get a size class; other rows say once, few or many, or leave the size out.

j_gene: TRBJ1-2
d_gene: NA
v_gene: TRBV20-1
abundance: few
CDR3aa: CSASLETNYGYTF
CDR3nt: TGCAGTGCTAGTCTGGAGACTAACTATGGCTACACCTTC

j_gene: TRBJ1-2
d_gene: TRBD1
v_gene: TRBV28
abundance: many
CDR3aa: CASSLTGGGGYTF
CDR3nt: TGTGCCAGCAGTTTGACAGGGGGAGGCGGCTACACCTTC

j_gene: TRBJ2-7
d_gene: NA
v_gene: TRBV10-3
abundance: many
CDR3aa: CAIRDLRSDEQYF
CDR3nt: TGTGCCATCAGGGACCTCCGGAGCGACGAGCAGTACTTC

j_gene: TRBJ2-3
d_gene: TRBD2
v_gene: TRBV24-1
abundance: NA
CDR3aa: CATSDPGLAGRTSDTQYF
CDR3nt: TGTGCCACCAGTGATCCGGGACTAGCGGGGCGTACATCAGATACGCAGTATTTT

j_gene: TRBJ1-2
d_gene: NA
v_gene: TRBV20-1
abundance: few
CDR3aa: CSAQGYDYGYTF
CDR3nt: TGCAGTGCTCAGGGATATGACTATGGCTACACCTTC

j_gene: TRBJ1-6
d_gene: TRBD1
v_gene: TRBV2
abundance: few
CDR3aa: CASSGSGTGSSPLHF
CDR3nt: TGTGCCAGCAGTGGTTCCGGGACAGGGAGTTCACCCCTCCACTTT

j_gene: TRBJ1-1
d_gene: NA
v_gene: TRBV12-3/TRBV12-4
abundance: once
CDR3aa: CASSPAGQNTEAFF
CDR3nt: TGTGCCAGCAGTCCGGCGGGACAAAACACTGAAGCTTTCTTT

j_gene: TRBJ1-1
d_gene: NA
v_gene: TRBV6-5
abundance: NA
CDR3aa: CATRYGDLEAFF
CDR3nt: TGTGCCACCAGGTATGGTGACCTCGAAGCTTTCTTT

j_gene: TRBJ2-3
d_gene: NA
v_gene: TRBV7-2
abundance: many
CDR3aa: CASSLDLTPGTDTQYF
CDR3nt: TGTGCCAGCAGCTTAGACCTCACCCCGGGCACAGATACGCAGTATTTT

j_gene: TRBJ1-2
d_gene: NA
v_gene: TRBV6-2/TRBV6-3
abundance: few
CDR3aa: CASSEWGRTYGYTF
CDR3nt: TGTGCCAGCAGTGAGTGGGGACGGACCTATGGCTACACCTTC

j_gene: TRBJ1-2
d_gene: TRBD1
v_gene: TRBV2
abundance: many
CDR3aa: CASLRQGGYGYTF
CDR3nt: TGTGCCAGCCTAAGACAGGGCGGCTATGGCTACACCTTC

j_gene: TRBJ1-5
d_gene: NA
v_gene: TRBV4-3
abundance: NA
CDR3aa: CASSQDWNSNQPQHF
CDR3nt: TGCGCCAGCAGCCAAGATTGGAATAGCAATCAGCCCCAGCATTTT

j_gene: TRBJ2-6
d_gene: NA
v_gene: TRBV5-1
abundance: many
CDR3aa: CASSLAPNSGANVLTF
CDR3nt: TGCGCCAGCAGCTTGGCTCCCAATTCTGGGGCCAACGTCCTGACTTTC

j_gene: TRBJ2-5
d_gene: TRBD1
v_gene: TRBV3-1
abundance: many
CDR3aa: CASRQGTALYQETQYF
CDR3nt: TGTGCCAGCAGACAAGGGACAGCTTTGTACCAAGAGACCCAGTACTTC

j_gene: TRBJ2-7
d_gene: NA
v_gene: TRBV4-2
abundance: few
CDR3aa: CASSQLKSYEQYF
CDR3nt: TGTGCCAGCAGCCAATTAAAATCCTACGAGCAGTACTTC

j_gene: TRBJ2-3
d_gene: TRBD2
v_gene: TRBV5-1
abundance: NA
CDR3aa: CASSEGLAGPRTDTQYF
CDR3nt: TGCGCCAGCAGCGAGGGACTAGCGGGGCCCCGCACAGATACGCAGTATTTT

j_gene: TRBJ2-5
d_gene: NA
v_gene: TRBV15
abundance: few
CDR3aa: CATSRDMGAVRETQYF
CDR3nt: TGTGCCACCAGCAGAGATATGGGGGCAGTTAGAGAGACCCAGTACTTC

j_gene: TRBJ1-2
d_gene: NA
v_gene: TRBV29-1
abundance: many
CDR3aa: CSVVGLRMEVNYGYTF
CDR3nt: TGCAGCGTTGTTGGCTTACGAATGGAGGTTAACTATGGCTACACCTTC

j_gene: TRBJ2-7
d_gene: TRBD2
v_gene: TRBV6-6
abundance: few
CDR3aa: CASRPNRELAGGQNEQYF
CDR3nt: TGTGCCAGCAGACCGAACAGAGAGCTAGCGGGGGGGCAGAACGAGCAGTACTTC

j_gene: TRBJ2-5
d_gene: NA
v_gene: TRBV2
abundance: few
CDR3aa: CASSPSLQGFRETQYF
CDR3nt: TGTGCCAGCAGTCCATCGTTACAGGGTTTTCGAGAGACCCAGTACTTC

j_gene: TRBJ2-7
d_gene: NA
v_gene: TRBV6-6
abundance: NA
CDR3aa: CASSTGPYEQYF
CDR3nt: TGTGCCAGCAGTACAGGGCCCTACGAGCAGTACTTC

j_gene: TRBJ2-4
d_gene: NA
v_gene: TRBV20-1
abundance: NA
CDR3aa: CSYSRGPIAKNIQYF
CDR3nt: TGCAGTTATTCCCGGGGCCCCATAGCCAAAAACATTCAGTACTTC

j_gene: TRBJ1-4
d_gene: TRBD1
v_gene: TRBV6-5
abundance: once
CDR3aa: CASSDGQGGKEKLFF
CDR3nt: TGTGCCAGCAGCGACGGACAGGGAGGGAAAGAAAAACTGTTTTTT

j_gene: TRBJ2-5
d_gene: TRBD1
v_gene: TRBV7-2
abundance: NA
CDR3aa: CASSPRTGSGETQYF
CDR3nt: TGTGCCAGCAGCCCCCGGACAGGGAGCGGAGAGACCCAGTACTTC

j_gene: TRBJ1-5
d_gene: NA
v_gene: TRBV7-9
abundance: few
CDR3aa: CASSSGRQGNQPQHF
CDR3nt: TGTGCCAGCAGCTCCGGCAGACAGGGCAATCAGCCCCAGCATTTT

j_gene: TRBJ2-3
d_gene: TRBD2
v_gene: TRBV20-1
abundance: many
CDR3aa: CSASDVAGSSDTQYF
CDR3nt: TGCAGTGCTAGTGATGTAGCGGGGAGTTCAGATACGCAGTATTTT

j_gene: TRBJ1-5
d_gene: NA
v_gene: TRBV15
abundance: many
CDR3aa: CATSFPAAGGNQPQHF
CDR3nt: TGTGCCACCAGCTTCCCGGCGGCAGGGGGCAATCAGCCCCAGCATTTT

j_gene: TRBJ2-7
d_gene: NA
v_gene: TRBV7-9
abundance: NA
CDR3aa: CASSPPGTVYEQYF
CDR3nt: TGTGCCAGCAGCCCACCCGGGACGGTCTACGAGCAGTACTTC

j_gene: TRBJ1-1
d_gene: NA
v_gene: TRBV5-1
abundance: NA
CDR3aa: CASSLGRVGTEAFF
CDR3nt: TGCGCCAGCAGCTTAGGCAGGGTGGGGACTGAAGCTTTCTTT

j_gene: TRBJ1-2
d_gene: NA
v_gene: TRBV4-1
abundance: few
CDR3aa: CASSRRSRDYGYTF
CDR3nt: TGCGCCAGCAGTCGGAGGTCTCGGGACTATGGCTACACCTTC

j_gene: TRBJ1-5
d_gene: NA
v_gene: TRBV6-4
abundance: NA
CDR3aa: CASSSRDPSFQPQHF
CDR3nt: TGTGCCAGCAGCTCCCGGGACCCCTCATTTCAGCCCCAGCATTTT

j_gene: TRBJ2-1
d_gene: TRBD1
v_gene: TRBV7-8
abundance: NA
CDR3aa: CASSNTGQGVDNEQFF
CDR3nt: TGTGCCAGCAGCAATACGGGGCAGGGGGTCGACAATGAGCAGTTCTTC

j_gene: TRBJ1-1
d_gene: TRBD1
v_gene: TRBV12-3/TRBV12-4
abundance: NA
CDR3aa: CASSYGTGGNTEAFF
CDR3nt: TGTGCCAGCAGTTACGGGACAGGGGGTAACACTGAAGCTTTCTTT

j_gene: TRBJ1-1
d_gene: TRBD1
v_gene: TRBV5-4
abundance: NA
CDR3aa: CASSLTGAQDPEAFF
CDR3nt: TGTGCCAGCAGTTTGACAGGGGCCCAGGACCCTGAAGCTTTCTTT

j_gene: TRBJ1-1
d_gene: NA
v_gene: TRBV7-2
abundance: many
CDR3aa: CASSLSHTEAFF
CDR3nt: TGTGCCAGCAGCTTAAGTCACACTGAAGCTTTCTTT

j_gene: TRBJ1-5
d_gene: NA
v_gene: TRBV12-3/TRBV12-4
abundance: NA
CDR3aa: CASSSQGKRGQPQHF
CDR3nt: TGTGCCAGCAGTTCGCAGGGCAAAAGAGGTCAGCCCCAGCATTTT

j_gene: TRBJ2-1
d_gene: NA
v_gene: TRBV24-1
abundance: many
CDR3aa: CATSDFMRSAGNEQFF
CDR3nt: TGTGCCACCAGTGATTTCATGAGGAGCGCAGGGAATGAGCAGTTCTTC

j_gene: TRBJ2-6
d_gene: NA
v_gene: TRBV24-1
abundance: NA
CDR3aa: CATSSTVSSGANVLTF
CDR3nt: TGTGCCACCAGTTCAACGGTTAGCTCTGGGGCCAACGTCCTGACTTTC

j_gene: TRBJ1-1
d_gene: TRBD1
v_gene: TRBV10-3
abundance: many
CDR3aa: CAISEYPGQGTEAFF
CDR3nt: TGTGCCATCAGTGAGTACCCGGGACAGGGTACTGAAGCTTTCTTT

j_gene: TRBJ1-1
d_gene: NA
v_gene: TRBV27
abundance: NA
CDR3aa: CASSFSGTYTEAFF
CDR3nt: TGTGCCAGCAGTTTTTCAGGGACGTACACTGAAGCTTTCTTT

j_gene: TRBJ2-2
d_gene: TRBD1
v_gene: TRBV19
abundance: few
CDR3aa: CASRSGGITGELFF
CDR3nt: TGTGCCAGTAGGTCAGGGGGCATCACCGGGGAGCTGTTTTTT

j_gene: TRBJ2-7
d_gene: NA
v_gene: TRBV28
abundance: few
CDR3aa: CASSFSGFDEQYF
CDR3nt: TGTGCCAGCAGTTTTTCAGGGTTCGACGAGCAGTACTTC

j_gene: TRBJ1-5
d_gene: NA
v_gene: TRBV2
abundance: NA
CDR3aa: CASSDGVGNQPQHF
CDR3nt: TGTGCCAGCAGTGATGGGGTAGGCAATCAGCCCCAGCATTTT

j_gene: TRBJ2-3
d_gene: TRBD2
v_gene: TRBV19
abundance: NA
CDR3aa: CASSKERGRGTDTQYF
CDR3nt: TGTGCCAGTAGTAAAGAGCGGGGGAGGGGCACAGATACGCAGTATTTT

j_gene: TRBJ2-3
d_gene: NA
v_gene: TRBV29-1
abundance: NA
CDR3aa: CSVEGYADTQYF
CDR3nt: TGCAGCGTTGAAGGGTACGCAGATACGCAGTATTTT

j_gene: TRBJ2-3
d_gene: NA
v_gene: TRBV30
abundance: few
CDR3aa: CAFKTDTQYF
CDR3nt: TGTGCCTTCAAAACAGATACGCAGTATTTT

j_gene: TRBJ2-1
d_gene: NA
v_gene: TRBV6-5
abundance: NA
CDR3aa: CASSPLVASEQFF
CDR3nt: TGTGCCAGCAGTCCACTTGTAGCGAGTGAGCAGTTCTTC

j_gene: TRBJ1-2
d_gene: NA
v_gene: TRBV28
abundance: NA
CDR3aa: CASSLTTSGRINGYTF
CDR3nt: TGTGCCAGCAGTTTAACTACTTCGGGCAGGATAAATGGCTACACCTTC

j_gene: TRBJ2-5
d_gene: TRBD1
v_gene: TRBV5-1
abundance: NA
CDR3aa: CASSATGTGAVETQYF
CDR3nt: TGCGCCAGCAGCGCAACCGGGACAGGGGCGGTGGAGACCCAGTACTTC

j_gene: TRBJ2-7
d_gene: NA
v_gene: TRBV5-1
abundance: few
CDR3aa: CASSFDGKPYEQYF
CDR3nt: TGCGCCAGCAGCTTCGACGGGAAACCCTACGAGCAGTACTTC